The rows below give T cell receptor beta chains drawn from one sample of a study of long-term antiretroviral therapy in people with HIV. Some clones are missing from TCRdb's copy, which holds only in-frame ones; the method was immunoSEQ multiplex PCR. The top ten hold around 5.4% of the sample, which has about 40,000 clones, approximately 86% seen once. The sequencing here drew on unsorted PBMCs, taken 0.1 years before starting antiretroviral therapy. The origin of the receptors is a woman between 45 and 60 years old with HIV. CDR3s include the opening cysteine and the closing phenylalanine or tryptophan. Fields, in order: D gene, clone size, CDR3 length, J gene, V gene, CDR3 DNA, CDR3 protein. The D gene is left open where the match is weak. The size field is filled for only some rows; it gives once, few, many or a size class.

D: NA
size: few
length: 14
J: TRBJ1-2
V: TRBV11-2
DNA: TGTGCCAGCAGCGCAGACCCAGGGTATCATGGCTACACCTTC
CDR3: CASSADPGYHGYTF

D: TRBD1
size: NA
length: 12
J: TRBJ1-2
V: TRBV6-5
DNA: TGTGCCAGCAGTGGGACAGACTATGGCTACACCTTC
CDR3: CASSGTDYGYTF

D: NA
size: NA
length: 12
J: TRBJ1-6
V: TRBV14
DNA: TGTGCCAGCAGACGGGGTAATTCACCCCTCCACTTT
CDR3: CASRRGNSPLHF

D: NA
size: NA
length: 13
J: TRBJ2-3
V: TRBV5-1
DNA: TGCGCCAGCAGCTTGGTTGGCACAGATACGCAGTATTTT
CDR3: CASSLVGTDTQYF

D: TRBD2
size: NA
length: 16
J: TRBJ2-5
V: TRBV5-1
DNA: TGCGCCAGCAGCTTGGTTAGCGGGGGGGCCAAAGAGACCCAGTACTTC
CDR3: CASSLVSGGAKETQYF

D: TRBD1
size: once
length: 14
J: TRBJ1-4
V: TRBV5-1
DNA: TGCGCCAGTAGTGGACAGGGAACTAATGAAAAACTGTTTTTT
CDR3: CASSGQGTNEKLFF

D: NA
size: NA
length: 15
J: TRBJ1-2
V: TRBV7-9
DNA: TGTGCCAGCAGCGAAAACGTTGAGACAAACTATGGCTACACCTTC
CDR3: CASSENVETNYGYTF

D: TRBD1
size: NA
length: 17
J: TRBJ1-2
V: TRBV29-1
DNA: TGCAGCGTTGGGGGGACAGGGGGCGCGTCCCCTGTCTCTGGCTACACCTTC
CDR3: CSVGGTGGASPVSGYTF

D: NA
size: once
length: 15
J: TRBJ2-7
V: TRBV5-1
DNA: TGCGCCAGCAGCTTGGGGGACAAGAGCTCCTACGAGCAGTACTTC
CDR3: CASSLGDKSSYEQYF

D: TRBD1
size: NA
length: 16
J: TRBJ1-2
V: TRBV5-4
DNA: TGTGCCAGCAGGGGACAGGGGGCTCTAGCTAACTATGGCTACACCTTC
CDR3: CASRGQGALANYGYTF

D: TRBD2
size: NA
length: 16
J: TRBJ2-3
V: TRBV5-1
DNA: TGCGCCAGCAGTATAACGTCCGCGGGGGGGCCAGATACGCAGTATTTT
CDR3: CASSITSAGGPDTQYF

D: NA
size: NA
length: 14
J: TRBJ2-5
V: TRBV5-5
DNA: TGTGCCAGCAGCTTCAGTATAGCGCAAGAGACCCAGTACTTC
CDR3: CASSFSIAQETQYF

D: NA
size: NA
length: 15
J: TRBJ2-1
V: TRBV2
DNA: TGTGCCAGCAGTGGTTTACAGAGTTCCTACAATGAGCAGTTCTTC
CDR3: CASSGLQSSYNEQFF

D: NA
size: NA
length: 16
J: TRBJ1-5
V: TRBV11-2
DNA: TGTGCCAGCAGCTTAGTCGGGGGAAGGAGCAATCAGCCCCAGCATTTT
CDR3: CASSLVGGRSNQPQHF

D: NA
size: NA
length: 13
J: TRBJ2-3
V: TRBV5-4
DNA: TGTGCCAGCAGCTGGAAGGGCACAGATACGCAGTATTTT
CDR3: CASSWKGTDTQYF

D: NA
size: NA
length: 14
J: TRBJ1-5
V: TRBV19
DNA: TGTGCCAGTAGTATATATGGGGGAGGTCAGCCCCAGCATTTT
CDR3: CASSIYGGGQPQHF

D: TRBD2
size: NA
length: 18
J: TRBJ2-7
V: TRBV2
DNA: TGTGCCAGCAGTGATCCCCCGGGACTAGCGGGGGGGGTTATCCAGCAGTACTTC
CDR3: CASSDPPGLAGGVIQQYF

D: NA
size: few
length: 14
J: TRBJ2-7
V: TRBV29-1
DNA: TGCAGCGCCGCCGGGACTGCAGTCCCCTACGAGCAGTACTTC
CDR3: CSAAGTAVPYEQYF

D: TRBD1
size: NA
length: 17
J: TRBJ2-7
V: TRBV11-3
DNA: TGTGCCAGCAGCTTACAGTTCTCGGGACAGGGGATTTACGAGCAGTACTTC
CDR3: CASSLQFSGQGIYEQYF

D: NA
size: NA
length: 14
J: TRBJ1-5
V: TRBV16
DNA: TGTGCCAGCAGCCAATCTGGGGGAGAACAGCCCCAGCATTTT
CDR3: CASSQSGGEQPQHF

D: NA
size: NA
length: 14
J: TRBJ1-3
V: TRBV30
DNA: TGTGCCTGGACTCAGGGACCCACTGGAAACACCATATATTTT
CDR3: CAWTQGPTGNTIYF

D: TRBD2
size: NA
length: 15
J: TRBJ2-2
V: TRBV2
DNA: TGTGCCACCAAGAAAAGCCTAGCGGCCACCGGGGAGCTGTTTTTT
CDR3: CATKKSLAATGELFF

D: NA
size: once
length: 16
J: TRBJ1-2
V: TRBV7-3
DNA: TGTGCCAGCAGCTTACTGGGTAGGGGCCAGGGGATCGGCTACACCTTC
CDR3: CASSLLGRGQGIGYTF

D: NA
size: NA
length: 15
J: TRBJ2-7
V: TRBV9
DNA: TGTGCCAGCAGCGTAGCTTACGAGTCAGGGGCCGAGCAGTACTTC
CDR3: CASSVAYESGAEQYF

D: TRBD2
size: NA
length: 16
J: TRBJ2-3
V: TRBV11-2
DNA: TGTGCCAGCAGCCGCCCTAGCGGGGGGGCCACAGATACGCAGTATTTT
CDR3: CASSRPSGGATDTQYF

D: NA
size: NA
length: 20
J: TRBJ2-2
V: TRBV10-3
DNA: TGTGCCATCAGTGAGCCCGACACGACTTCCCCGGTTTGGGACACCGGGGAGCTGTTTTTT
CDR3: CAISEPDTTSPVWDTGELFF

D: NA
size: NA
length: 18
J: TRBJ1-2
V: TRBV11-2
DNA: TGTGCCAGCAGCTGTAACTACTTAGCCACTTTAGCGTTCTATGGCTACACCTTC
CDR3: CASSCNYLATLAFYGYTF

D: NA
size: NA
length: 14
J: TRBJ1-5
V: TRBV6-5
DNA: TGTGCCAGCAGCCGGGGGGACGGCAATCAGCCCCAGCATTTT
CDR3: CASSRGDGNQPQHF

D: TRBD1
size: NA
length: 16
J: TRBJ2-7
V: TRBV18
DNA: TGTGCCAGCTCACCACTGACCCTAGGACAGGGGTACGAGCAGTACTTC
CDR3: CASSPLTLGQGYEQYF

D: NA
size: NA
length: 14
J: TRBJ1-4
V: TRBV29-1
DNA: TGCAGCGTTGTCAGTGAGGGGACCCAAGAAAAACTGTTTTTT
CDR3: CSVVSEGTQEKLFF

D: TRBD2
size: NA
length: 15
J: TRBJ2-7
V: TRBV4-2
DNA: TGTGCCAGCAAAGTCCGACTAGCGGACACCTACGAGCAGTACTTC
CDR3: CASKVRLADTYEQYF

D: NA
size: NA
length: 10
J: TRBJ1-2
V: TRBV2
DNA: TGTGCCAGCGGGGTAGGGGGCTACACCTTC
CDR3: CASGVGGYTF

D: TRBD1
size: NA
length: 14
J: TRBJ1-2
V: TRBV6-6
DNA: TGTGCCAGCATCACCGGGACAGGGTTCTATGGCTACACCTTC
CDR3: CASITGTGFYGYTF

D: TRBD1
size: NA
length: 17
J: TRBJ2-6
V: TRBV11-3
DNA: TGTGCCAGCAGCCCCGGACAGGGGGCGGGTGGGGCCAACGTCCTGACTTTC
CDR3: CASSPGQGAGGANVLTF

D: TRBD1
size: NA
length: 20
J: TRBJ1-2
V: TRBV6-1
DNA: TGTGCCAGCAGTGAAGAGGGGAAGGGTCGGGACAGGGGTTACCGCTATGGCTACACCTTC
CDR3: CASSEEGKGRDRGYRYGYTF

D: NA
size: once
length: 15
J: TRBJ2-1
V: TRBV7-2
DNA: TGTGCCAGCAGCTTGCCGGAGTTGCGGGGCCATGAGCAGTTCTTC
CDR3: CASSLPELRGHEQFF

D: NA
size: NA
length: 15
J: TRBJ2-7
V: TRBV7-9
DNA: TGTGCCAGCAGCTTAGGAGGTGCAGGCTCCTACGAGCAGTACTTC
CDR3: CASSLGGAGSYEQYF

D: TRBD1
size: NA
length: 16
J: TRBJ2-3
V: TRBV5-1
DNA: TGCGCCAGCACCCCAGGGGCGGGACAGGGGTCAGATACGCAGTATTTT
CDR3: CASTPGAGQGSDTQYF

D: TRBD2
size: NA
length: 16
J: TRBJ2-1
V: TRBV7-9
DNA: TGTGCCAGCAGCTTAGAGGGGACTAGCCACTACAATGAGCAGTTCTTC
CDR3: CASSLEGTSHYNEQFF

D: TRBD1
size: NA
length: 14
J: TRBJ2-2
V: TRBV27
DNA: TGTGCCGTCCGAAACAGGGGTGGGCCCGGGGAGCTGTTTTTT
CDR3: CAVRNRGGPGELFF

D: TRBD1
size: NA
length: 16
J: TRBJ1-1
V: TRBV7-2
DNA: TGTGCCAGCAGCGTAGTACCGACAGGGGAGGGCACTGAAGCTTTCTTT
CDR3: CASSVVPTGEGTEAFF

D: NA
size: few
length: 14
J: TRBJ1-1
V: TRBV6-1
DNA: TGTGCCAGCAGTGCGTTCAGACTGAACACTGAAGCTTTCTTT
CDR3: CASSAFRLNTEAFF

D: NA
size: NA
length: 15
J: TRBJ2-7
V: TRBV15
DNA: TGTGCCACCAGCAGAGGTTCGACGGCAGCCTACGAGCAGTACTTC
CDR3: CATSRGSTAAYEQYF

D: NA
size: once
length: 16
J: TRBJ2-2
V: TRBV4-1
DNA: TGCGCCAGCAGCCTTAGAGGGGGGATGAACACCGGGGAGCTGTTTTTT
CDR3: CASSLRGGMNTGELFF

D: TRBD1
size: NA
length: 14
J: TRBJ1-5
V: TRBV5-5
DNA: TGTGCCAGCAGCTCGGGACAGGGGGATCAGCCCCAGCATTTT
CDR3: CASSSGQGDQPQHF

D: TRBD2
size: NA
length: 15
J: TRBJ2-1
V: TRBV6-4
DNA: TGTGCCAGCAGTGACGGGTCTAGCGGGGGCCGGGAGCAGTTCTTC
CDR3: CASSDGSSGGREQFF

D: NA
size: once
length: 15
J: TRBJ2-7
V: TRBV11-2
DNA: TGTGCCAGCAGCGCCCGCGACCTCCTCTCCTACGAGCAGTACTTC
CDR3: CASSARDLLSYEQYF

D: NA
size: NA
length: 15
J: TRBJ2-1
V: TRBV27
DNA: TGTGCCAGCAGTTTCCCCCGTTCACCTCCTAATGAGCAGTTCTTC
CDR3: CASSFPRSPPNEQFF